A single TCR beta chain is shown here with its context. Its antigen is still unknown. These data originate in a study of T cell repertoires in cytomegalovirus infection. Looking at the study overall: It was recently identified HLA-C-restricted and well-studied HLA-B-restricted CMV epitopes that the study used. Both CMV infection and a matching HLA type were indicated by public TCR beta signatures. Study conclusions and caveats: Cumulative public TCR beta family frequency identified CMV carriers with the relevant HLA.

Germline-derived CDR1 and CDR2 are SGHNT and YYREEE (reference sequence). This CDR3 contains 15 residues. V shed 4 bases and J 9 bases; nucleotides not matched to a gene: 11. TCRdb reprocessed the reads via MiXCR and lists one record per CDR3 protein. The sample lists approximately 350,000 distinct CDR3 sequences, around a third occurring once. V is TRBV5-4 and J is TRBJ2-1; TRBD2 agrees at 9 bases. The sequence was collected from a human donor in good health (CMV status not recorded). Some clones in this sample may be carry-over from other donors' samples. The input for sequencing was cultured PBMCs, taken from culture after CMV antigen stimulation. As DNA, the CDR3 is TGTGCCAGCAGCCGACTCAGGACTAGCGTCGGTGAGCAGTTCTTC. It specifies CASSRLRTSVGEQFF.